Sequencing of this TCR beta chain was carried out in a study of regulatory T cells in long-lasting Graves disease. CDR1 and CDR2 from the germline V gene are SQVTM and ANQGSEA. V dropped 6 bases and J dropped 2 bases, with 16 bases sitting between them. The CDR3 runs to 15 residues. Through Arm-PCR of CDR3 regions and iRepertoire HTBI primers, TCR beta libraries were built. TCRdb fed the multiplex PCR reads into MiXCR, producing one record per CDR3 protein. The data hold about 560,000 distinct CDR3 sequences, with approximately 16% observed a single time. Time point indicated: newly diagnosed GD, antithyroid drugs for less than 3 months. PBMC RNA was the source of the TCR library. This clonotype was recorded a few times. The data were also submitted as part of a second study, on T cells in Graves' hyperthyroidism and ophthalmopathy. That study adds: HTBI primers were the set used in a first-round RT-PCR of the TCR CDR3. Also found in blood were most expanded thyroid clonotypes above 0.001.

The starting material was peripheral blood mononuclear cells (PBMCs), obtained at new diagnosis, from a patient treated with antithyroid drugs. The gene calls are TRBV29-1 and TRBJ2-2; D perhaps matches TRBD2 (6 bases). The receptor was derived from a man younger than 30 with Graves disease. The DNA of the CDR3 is TGCAGCGTCGAGACCCGGGGGACCAACACCGGGGAGCTGTTTTTT. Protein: CSVETRGTNTGELFF.